The 27 T cell receptor beta chains below were found in one sample sequenced in a study of response to subunit inactivated influenza vaccine (dated by TCRdb to 2016 to 2019). Library prep was done by RT-PCR. TCRdb shows the sequencer as Illumina HiSeq 2500. TCRdb applied fastp at Q25 and MiXCR to the public reads, then kept only in-frame beta chains. Under each unique CDR3 protein, matching rows form one entry showing the most common genes and DNA. The sample has about 650,000 distinct CDR3 sequences on record, 12% to 15% of them singletons. The leading ten clones occupy 7.5% to 8% of the sample. Sequencing used PBMCs from blood, obtained 14 to 15 days before vaccination. Receptor source: a man in his fifties who received an inactivated influenza vaccine. Donor details come from another sample of the same person, matched by shared clones.

This clonotype has a handful of counts. The genes are TRBV5-1 and TRBJ1-1; D perhaps matches TRBD1 (5 bases). The CDR3 runs 13 residues. CDR1 and CDR2 (germline): SGHRS, YFSETQ. Trimming cost V 7 bases and J 1 base, with 11 bases left between them. The CDR3 coding sequence is TGCGCCAGCGCCAGGACACAGAACACTGAAGCTTTCTTT. As protein: CASARTQNTEAFF.

This clonotype was counted a few times. As DNA, the CDR3 is TGCAGCGCCTCCCTGGACTCCGATGAAAAACTGTTTTTT. Amino acids: CSASLDSDEKLFF. V gene TRBV29-1 combines with J gene TRBJ1-4, with D unclear. Trimming left V 7 bases short and J 6 bases short, with 15 bases between. The length of the CDR3 is 13 residues. Germline CDR1 SQVTM, CDR2 ANQGSEA.

This clonotype was seen at least ten times. The chain recombines TRBV6-2 or TRBV6-3 with TRBJ1-1; a weak D match, TRBD1 (6 bases). The V and J ends lost 2 bases and 0 bases respectively, with 7 bases between them. Germline V lookup: CDR1 MNHEY, CDR2 SVGEGT. The CDR3 totals 14 residues. The CDR3 sequence is CASSYGGLNTEAFF. The CDR3 DNA sequence: TGTGCCAGCAGTTACGGGGGCCTGAACACTGAAGCTTTCTTT.

This clonotype showed up many times. This chain uses TRBV12-3 or TRBV12-4 with TRBJ1-1; weak D call: TRBD1 (5 bases). The ends were cut back, 6 bases at V and 5 bases at J, with 25 bases in the middle. CDR3 length: 17 amino acids. CDR3 loop: CASSQEVAGPTGTEAFF. As DNA, the CDR3 is TGTGCCAGCAGCCAGGAAGTGGCAGGGCCCACGGGGACTGAAGCTTTCTTT.

To note about this clonotype: The germline gene is not matched at one end of the junction; a read error may be the cause. The chain joins TRBV7-3 to TRBJ2-2, with D possibly being TRBD1 (5 bases). CDR3 length: 15 residues. CDR1 and CDR2 (germline): SGHTA, FQGTGA. In DNA form, the CDR3 reads TGTGCCGGCAGCTTAGGGCAGGGAAACACCGGGGAGCTGTTTTTT. Its translation is CAGSLGQGNTGELFF.

The chain recombines TRBV7-2 with TRBJ2-7, with TRBD2 matching 7 bases. The V and J ends lost 4 bases and 7 bases, in that order; junction bases with no gene match: 7. This CDR3 comprises 13 residues. Per the germline V gene, CDR1 is SGHTA and CDR2 is FQGNSA. The CDR3, as DNA: TGTGCCAGCAGCTCCCCTGTGGGGGGGGAGCAGTACTTC. As protein: CASSSPVGGEQYF. The full variable domain, completed using reference TRBV7-2 and TRBJ2-7, is GAGVSQSPSNKVTEKGKDVELRCDPISGHTALYWYRQSLGQGLEFLIYFQGNSAPDKSGLPSDRFSAERTGGSVSTLTIQRTQQEDSAVYLCASSSPVGGEQYFGPGTRLTVT.

The gene calls are TRBV12-3 or TRBV12-4 and TRBJ2-1, with 10 bases identical to TRBD2. This CDR3 is built from 15 residues. With V trimmed by 7 bases and J by 4 bases, 7 bases remained unmatched. DNA of the CDR3: TGTGCCAGCACCTGGAGCGGGAGGGGATACAATGAGCAGTTCTTC. Encoded protein: CASTWSGRGYNEQFF.

The CDR3 protein is CASSFVASGDEQYF. CDR3 sequence (DNA): TGTGCCAGCAGTTTCGTAGCGTCAGGAGACGAGCAGTACTTC. This rearrangement joins TRBV27 to TRBJ2-7; perhaps TRBD2 as D (5 bases). Trimming pared 3 bases from V and 5 bases from J, leaving 14 bases between. This CDR3 is 14 amino acids long. Germline loops: CDR1 MNHEY, CDR2 SMNVEV (reference sequence).

The chain is built from TRBV28 and TRBJ2-1; TRBD2 matches 10 bases. V was pared by 5 bases and J by 5 bases, with 9 bases of the junction left unmatched. Germline CDR1 and CDR2: MDHEN and SYDVKM. The CDR3 loop spans 16 amino acids. Here the CDR3 DNA reads TGTGCCAGCAGTCGAGGGACTAGCGCCCTCAACAATGAGCAGTTCTTC. Protein: CASSRGTSALNNEQFF.

The chain recombines TRBV12-3 or TRBV12-4 with TRBJ2-2; TRBD1 is a possible D gene (5 bases). The V end lost 8 bases, the J end lost 5 bases, and 12 bases lay between the germline ends. The CDR3 is 13 amino acids. The CDR3 region has the DNA TGTGCCAGCGGGTCTAGACAGACCGGGGAGCTGTTTTTT. It specifies CASGSRQTGELFF.

Ten or more counts support this clonotype. The J gene is TRBJ1-5, the V gene TRBV28, with TRBD1 as a possible D gene (6 bases). This CDR3 has 15 residues. Germline V CDR1 and CDR2: MDHEN, SYDVKM. Deletions cut 6 bases from V and 6 bases from J, with 18 bases between. CDR3 protein: CASRGYRDIGQPQHF. CDR3 DNA: TGTGCCAGCAGGGGGTACAGGGACATAGGTCAGCCCCAGCATTTT.

This clonotype occurred a few times. The gene calls are TRBV12-3 or TRBV12-4 and TRBJ2-5; 11 bases fit TRBD1. The CDR3 extends over 13 amino acids. Trimming at V came to 5 bases and at J to 7 bases, leaving 3 bases not matched to a gene. CDR3 region: CASSGQGAATQYF. The CDR3 region has the DNA TGTGCCAGCAGTGGACAGGGGGCGGCGACCCAGTACTTC.

The V and J genes are TRBV20-1 and TRBJ2-7; 10 bases match TRBD2. The V gene's germline CDR1 is DFQATT and CDR2 SNEGSKA (reference sequence). The CDR3 runs 14 residues. Trimming removed 7 bases from V and 3 bases from J; junction bases left unmatched: 9. In nucleotides, the CDR3 is TGCAGTGTTCGGCCGGGACTAGCGTTCTACGAGCAGTACTTC. This encodes CSVRPGLAFYEQYF.

This clonotype was seen a few times. V and J are TRBV6-5 and TRBJ2-1; D might be TRBD2 (7 bases). This CDR3 has 14 residues. CDR1 and CDR2 from the germline V gene are MNHEY and SVGAGI. V was trimmed by 0 bases and J by 10 bases, leaving 13 bases between them. The CDR3 sequence: CASSYSRGRDEQFF. DNA of the CDR3: TGTGCCAGCAGTTACTCAAGGGGGAGGGACGAGCAGTTCTTC.

This clonotype was observed a few times. V is TRBV29-1 and J is TRBJ1-1; D not certain. Germline V gene data show CDR1 as SQVTM and CDR2 as ANQGSEA. CDR3 size: 12 residues. The V end lost 6 bases, the J end lost 0 bases, and 8 bases lay between the germline ends. CDR3 sequence reads: CSVQALNTEAFF. The CDR3 DNA reads as TGCAGCGTCCAGGCTTTGAACACTGAAGCTTTCTTT. The full variable domain, with the rest looked up from reference TRBV29-1 and TRBJ1-1, is SAVISQKPSRDICQRGTSLTIQCQVDSQVTMMFWYRQQPGQSLTLIATANQGSEATYESGFVIDKFPISRPNLTFSTLTVSNMSPEDSSIYLCSVQALNTEAFFGQGTRLTVV.

The chain carries TRBV4-3 and TRBJ2-1; D ambiguous. The CDR3 consists of 15 residues. V was pared by 0 bases and J by 8 bases, with 14 bases between. Germline CDR1 and CDR2: LGHNA and YSLEER. CDR3: CASSQDVLFSYEQFF. CDR3 nucleotide sequence: TGCGCCAGCAGCCAAGATGTCCTTTTCTCGTATGAGCAGTTCTTC.

The table lists this clonotype with a count of one. This chain uses TRBV6-5 with TRBJ2-3, with D unresolved. Germline V lookup: CDR1 MNHEY, CDR2 SVGAGI. CDR3 length: 14 amino acids. The germline V and J ends were trimmed by 1 base and 3 bases, with 8 bases remaining between them. The CDR3 DNA follows: TGTGCCAGCAGTTACTTTCCGGATACAGATACGCAGTATTTT. Its protein is CASSYFPDTDTQYF.

The rearrangement uses TRBV10-3 and TRBJ1-1; tentative D call: TRBD1 (6 bases). Trimming took 7 bases from V and 5 from J, leaving 14 bases between them. The CDR3 contains 13 residues. The germline V gene encodes CDR1 ENHRY and CDR2 SYGVKD. This CDR3 is CAIKYREGTEAFF. The CDR3 DNA sequence: TGTGCCATCAAGTACAGGGAAGGGACTGAAGCTTTCTTT.

The CDR3 nucleotides are TGTGCCAGCACTGCGTCTGGAAACACCATATATTTT. This encodes CASTASGNTIYF. The chain recombines TRBV28 with TRBJ1-3; D is unclear. The CDR3 is made up of 12 amino acids. Germline CDR1 and CDR2: MDHEN and SYDVKM. With 7 bases removed from V and 1 base from J, the gap between germline ends came to 5 bases. Supplemented by reference TRBV28 and TRBJ1-3, the full variable domain reads DVKVTQSSRYLVKRTGEKVFLECVQDMDHENMFWYRQDPGLGLRLIYFSYDVKMKEKGDIPEGYSVSREKKERFSLILESASTNQTSMYLCASTASGNTIYFGEGSWLTVV.

This clonotype was counted between two and nine times. The CDR3 DNA follows: TGTGCCAGCAGGACTGCCTGGACTAGCGGCATCACCGGGGAGCTGTTTTTT. Amino acid sequence: CASRTAWTSGITGELFF. The chain is built from TRBV27 and TRBJ2-2, with 10 nucleotides matching TRBD2. The CDR3 has 17 amino acids. The ends lost 6 bases at V and 4 bases at J; junction bases unmatched: 11. Germline CDR1 is MNHEY and CDR2 is SMNVEV (reference sequence).

This clonotype showed up many times. The CDR3 is CASSSTRTSGAYEQYF. The CDR3 nucleotides read TGTGCCAGCAGTTCCACCCGGACTAGCGGGGCCTACGAGCAGTACTTC. The gene calls are TRBV12-3 or TRBV12-4 and TRBJ2-7; 12 bases agree with TRBD2. The V gene end was trimmed by 4 bases and the J gene end by 2 bases; junction bases not matched to a gene: 6. The CDR3 runs to 16 residues.

In its sample, this clonotype was seen many times. The chain employs TRBV13 and TRBJ2-3; D gene ambiguous. V lost 1 base to trimming and J lost 8 bases, with 7 bases between them. The germline gives CDR1 PRHDT, CDR2 FYEKMQ (reference sequence). The CDR3 is made up of 12 amino acids. The DNA of the CDR3 is TGTGCCAGCAGCTTAGTAGGAAGTACGCAGTATTTT. Translating gives CASSLVGSTQYF. The full variable domain, its missing parts supplied by reference TRBV13 and TRBJ2-3, is AAGVIQSPRHLIKEKRETATLKCYPIPRHDTVYWYQQGPGQDPQFLISFYEKMQSDKGSIPDRFSAQQFSDYHSELNMSSLELGDSALYFCASSLVGSTQYFGPGTRLTVL.

V usage is TRBV29-1 and J usage is TRBJ2-2; maybe TRBD2 (5 bases). V was cut by 7 bases and J by 0 bases, with 12 bases left in between. From germline, CDR1 is SQVTM and CDR2 ANQGSEA. There are 14 residues in the CDR3. CDR3 in DNA: TGCAGCGCGGAGGTACGGACGAACACCGGGGAGCTGTTTTTT. The encoded protein is CSAEVRTNTGELFF.

This clonotype was counted many times. This sequence joins TRBV10-3 and TRBJ2-7, with D maybe TRBD1 (6 bases). Germline V gene lookup returns CDR1 ENHRY and CDR2 SYGVKD. V was cut by 0 bases and J by 4 bases, with 13 bases left in between. This CDR3 region has 15 residues. CDR3 sequence (DNA): TGTGCCATCAGTGAGTCCTGGCAAAGGGGGTACGAGCAGTACTTC. Its protein is CAISESWQRGYEQYF.

This clonotype was counted only a few times. V is TRBV24-1 and J is TRBJ2-2; tentative D call: TRBD1 (6 bases). This CDR3 region has 14 residues. Trimming cost V 2 bases and J 7 bases, with 10 bases left between them. CDR1 KGHDR and CDR2 SFDVKD come from the germline V gene. In DNA form, the CDR3 reads TGTGCCACCAGTGATTGGGACAACGACGGGGAGCTGTTTTTT. It translates to CATSDWDNDGELFF.

This clonotype was picked up many times. The genes are TRBV20-1 and TRBJ2-1; 8 bases match TRBD2. The CDR3 has 18 residues. The J segment lost 4 bases and the V segment lost 0 bases, leaving 14 bases of the junction unmatched. The V gene's germline CDR1 is DFQATT and CDR2 SNEGSKA (reference sequence). This chain's CDR3 is CSARENTSGARRYNEQFF. The DNA of the CDR3 is TGCAGTGCTAGAGAGAACACTAGCGGAGCCAGAAGATACAATGAGCAGTTCTTC.

This clonotype has ten or more counts. This chain connects TRBV10-3 to TRBJ2-7; D remains unclear. Germline-derived CDR1 and CDR2 are ENHRY and SYGVKD. Trimming shortened V by 3 bases and J by 2 bases, and 5 bases separated the two germline ends. This CDR3 has 12 residues. CDR3 nucleotides: TGTGCCATCAGTGACGGCACCTACGAGCAGTACTTC. Translation gives CAISDGTYEQYF.